These 8 T cell receptor beta chains were sequenced from one sample in a study of cytomegalovirus exposure and HLA in healthy donors. The PCR ran on 60 Vbeta and 13 Jbeta primers. TCRdb's table, derived via immunoSEQ multiplex PCR, lists solely in-frame clones and lacks some. Of 110,000 to 150,000 clones listed, roughly 80% are singletons. Sequencing used PBMCs. The receptors stem from a woman aged 40 to 55 in good health and CMV-seropositive.

The chain employs TRBV7-9 and TRBJ1-1, with D possibly TRBD1 on 6 matching bases. CDR1 is SEHNR, CDR2 FQNEAQ, per germline (reference sequence). The CDR3 extends over 15 amino acids. Trimming took 4 bases from V and 1 from J, leaving 13 bases between them. DNA of the CDR3: TGTGCCAGCAGCTCCTCACAGGGACGGAACACTGAAGCTTTCTTT. It specifies CASSSSQGRNTEAFF.

The gene calls are TRBV15 and TRBJ2-2; no reliable D call. This CDR3 has 14 residues. Germline CDR1 is LNHNV and CDR2 is YYDKDF (reference sequence). Trimming took off 0 bases at V and 7 bases at J, with 9 bases between the two ends. The CDR3 reads CATSRDGAIGELFF. DNA of the CDR3: TGTGCCACCAGCAGAGATGGAGCGATCGGGGAGCTGTTTTTT.

This chain links TRBV19 with TRBJ2-1, with TRBD2 matching over 7 bases. The CDR3 length is 14 residues. J gave up 10 bases and V 7 bases, and 13 bases lay outside the gene matches. Germline-derived CDR1 and CDR2 are LNHDA and SQIVND (reference sequence). The CDR3 loop reads CASTGGAGAREQFF. The CDR3 nucleotides read TGTGCCAGTACTGGTGGTGCGGGAGCGCGGGAGCAGTTCTTC.

The genes are TRBV28 and TRBJ1-1; D is unresolved. V lost 4 bases to trimming and J lost 2 bases, with 11 bases between them. Germline loops: CDR1 MDHEN, CDR2 SYDVKM. The CDR3 loop spans 14 amino acids. CDR3 in amino acids: CASSSGSLNTEAFF. CDR3 nucleotide sequence: TGTGCCAGCAGTTCCGGGTCTCTAAACACTGAAGCTTTCTTT.

V gene TRBV4-1 combines with J gene TRBJ2-7, with 13 positions matching TRBD2. The V segment lost 3 bases and the J segment 2 bases; nucleotides outside the gene matches: 1. The CDR3 runs 15 residues. Germline loops: CDR1 MGHRA, CDR2 YSYEKL. CDR3 coding DNA: TGCGCCAGCAGCCACGGGACTAGCGGGACCTACGAGCAGTACTTC. This sequence encodes CASSHGTSGTYEQYF.

CDR3: CASSDPGPRDRGFSSYNEQFF. DNA for the CDR3: TGCGCCAGCAGCGACCCCGGCCCCCGGGACAGGGGATTCAGCTCCTACAATGAGCAGTTCTTC. The chain employs TRBV4-1 and TRBJ2-1, with 10 nucleotides matching TRBD1. The CDR3 length is 21 residues. Germline-derived CDR1 and CDR2 are MGHRA and YSYEKL. V trimming: 5 bases; J trimming: 0 bases; junction bases outside the gene matches: 19.

The chain joins TRBV7-3 to TRBJ1-1; TRBD1 aligns across 7 bases. Germline assignment: CDR1 SGHTA and CDR2 FQGTGA. There are 16 residues in the CDR3. Trimming cost V 6 bases and J 0 bases; bases outside gene matches: 10. Here the CDR3 reads CASRGGRGRMNTEAFF. DNA for the CDR3: TGTGCCAGCAGAGGGGGCAGGGGGAGGATGAACACTGAAGCTTTCTTT.

The chain carries TRBV18 and TRBJ2-5, with D maybe TRBD2 (7 bases). CDR1 and CDR2 (germline): KGHSH, LQKENI. V was trimmed by 3 bases and J by 5 bases, leaving 13 bases between them. CDR3 length: 14 residues. The CDR3 DNA reads as TGTGCCAGCTCACCCCGGGGGGCGCAGGAGACCCAGTACTTC. Its protein product is CASSPRGAQETQYF. The full variable domain, completed using reference TRBV18 and TRBJ2-5, is NAGVMQNPRHLVRRRGQEARLRCSPMKGHSHVYWYRQLPEEGLKFMVYLQKENIIDESGMPKERFSAEFPKEGPSILRIQQVVRGDSAAYFCASSPRGAQETQYFGPGTRLLVL.